These T cell receptor beta chains were read from a single sample in a study of T cells after posttransplantation cyclophosphamide. Libraries were prepared by immunoSEQ multiplex PCR; TCRdb keeps only in-frame clonotypes and omits some of them. There are 5,500 to 7,500 clones in the sample, none observed a single time. Source: PBMCs, taken after allogeneic stem cell transplant with posttransplant cyclophosphamide. These receptors came from a male patient between 45 and 59 years old who received an allogeneic stem cell transplant from an unrelated donor, was CMV-positive, and had acute GVHD only. Some T cells may be provided by the graft donor. The CDR3 runs from the conserved cysteine through the conserved F or W. A D gene is named only where the DNA matches it firmly. Size tells how often a clone was seen (once, few, many) or the class of an expanded clone, and some rows leave it out.

J,V,size,D,DNA,CDR3
TRBJ2-5,TRBV6-1,few,TRBD2,TGTGCCAGCAGAGCGACTAGCGGGGGCCAAGAGACCCAGTACTTC,CASRATSGGQETQYF
TRBJ1-1,TRBV27,many,.,TGTGCCAGCAGCCCCCAGGGAAGGAACACTGAAGCTTTCTTT,CASSPQGRNTEAFF
TRBJ1-1,TRBV18,many,TRBD1,TGTGCCAGCTCCCGGGCAGGGGGAGCTGAAGCTTTCTTT,CASSRAGGAEAFF
TRBJ2-1,TRBV27,medium-sized,TRBD2,TGTGCCAGCGGACTAGCGGTAAACAATGAGCAGTTCTTC,CASGLAVNNEQFF
TRBJ2-2,TRBV5-8,many,TRBD1,TGTGCCAGCAGCTTGGACAGGGGAGTGGGGGAGCTGTTTTTT,CASSLDRGVGELFF
TRBJ2-1,TRBV7-3,few,.,TGTGCCAGCAGCTTAATGGGGGGGCCCTCCTACAATGAGCAGTTCTTC,CASSLMGGPSYNEQFF
TRBJ2-7,TRBV7-9,many,TRBD2,TGTGCCAGCAGCACCCCGGGTAGGACTAGCGGCTACGAGCAGTACTTC,CASSTPGRTSGYEQYF
TRBJ2-3,TRBV5-6,many,TRBD2,TGTGCCAGCAGCTTCAGGACTAGCGGGAGCACAGATACGCAGTATTTT,CASSFRTSGSTDTQYF
TRBJ1-2,TRBV18,many,TRBD1,TGTGCCAGCTCACCACCGGCGACAGGGGGTCACTATGGCTACACCTTC,CASSPPATGGHYGYTF
TRBJ1-1,TRBV5-1,many,TRBD1,TGCGCCAGCAGCCCTGGGACAGGGAACACTGAAGCTTTCTTT,CASSPGTGNTEAFF
TRBJ2-7,TRBV2,few,TRBD2,TGTGCCAGCTGGGAGCGGGAGAGTTACGAGCGGTACTTC,CASWERESYERYF
TRBJ2-7,TRBV19,many,TRBD1,TGTGCCAGTAGTATAAGTTTGGGACAGGGGCACTACGAGCAGTACTTC,CASSISLGQGHYEQYF
TRBJ2-1,TRBV9,.,.,TGTGCCAGCAGCGTAGTCGGGGGTAACAATGAGCAGTTCTTC,CASSVVGGNNEQFF
TRBJ2-1,TRBV19,many,TRBD2,TGTGCCAGTAGGACCGGACTAGCGGGAGCCAATGAGCAGTTCTTC,CASRTGLAGANEQFF
TRBJ2-2,TRBV7-9,many,TRBD2,TGTGCCAGCAGCTTACCGGGGGGGCCGGAGTTTACCGGGGAGCTGTTTTTT,CASSLPGGPEFTGELFF
TRBJ2-7,TRBV6-1,.,.,TGCGCCACCACGGCTGACTTAGTCTCCTACGAGCAGTACTTC,CATTADLVSYEQYF
TRBJ2-3,TRBV18,many,TRBD1,TGTGCCAGCTCCAAGCAGGGGGGCACAGATACGCAGTATTTT,CASSKQGGTDTQYF
TRBJ1-2,TRBV4-1,many,.,TGCGCCAGCAGCCAACCTCGACCAGGGGCTGCTGTCTATGGCTACACCTTC,CASSQPRPGAAVYGYTF
TRBJ2-7,TRBV7-3,.,.,TGTGCCAGCAGCGCCCCAGGGTCCTCGGGCGAGCAGTACTTC,CASSAPGSSGEQYF
TRBJ2-5,TRBV4-2,many,TRBD1,TGTGCCAGCAGCCAACAATTACAGGGGGCTGGAGAGACCCAGTACTTC,CASSQQLQGAGETQYF
TRBJ2-1,TRBV5-1,many,TRBD2,TGCGCCAGCGGGGCTAGCGGGGGGGCCGGGAGAAATGAGCAGTTCTTC,CASGASGGAGRNEQFF
TRBJ1-5,TRBV19,many,.,TGTGCCAGTAGTATCACAAGGGACTCTAGCAATCAGCCCCAGCATTTT,CASSITRDSSNQPQHF
TRBJ1-1,TRBV12-5,many,.,TGTGCTAGTAACCCGGGGGGAAACACTGAAGCTTTCTTT,CASNPGGNTEAFF
TRBJ1-5,TRBV12-5,many,.,TGTGCTAGTGGTCCGGACAGAAACAATCAGCCCCAGCATTTT,CASGPDRNNQPQHF
TRBJ2-3,TRBV15,many,TRBD2,TGTGCCACCAGCGTGCAGAGCGGGGGGCAGAAAGATACGCAGTATTTT,CATSVQSGGQKDTQYF
TRBJ2-1,TRBV10-2,many,.,TGCGCCAGCAGTGAAATGGGGGGCTCCTACAATGAGCAGTTCTTC,CASSEMGGSYNEQFF
TRBJ2-7,TRBV7-9,many,TRBD1,TGTGCCAGCAGCTGGACAGGAGCCTCCTACGAGCAGTACTTC,CASSWTGASYEQYF
TRBJ1-1,TRBV4-1,many,.,TGCGCCAGCACTCAGGGGATGAACACTGAAGCTTTCTTT,CASTQGMNTEAFF
TRBJ2-1,TRBV11-2,few,.,TGTGCCAGCAGCTTAGAATTTAGGGGCCGAAATGAGCAGTTCTTC,CASSLEFRGRNEQFF
TRBJ2-1,TRBV7-2,many,TRBD2,TGTGCCAGCAGCCCCCCTCTAGCGGGGGGGCTCAGGGAGCAGTTCTTC,CASSPPLAGGLREQFF